This T cell receptor (beta chain) was captured in a study of blood T cell repertoires in COVID-19. Turning to the study itself: COVID-19 samples from acute and convalescent phases originated in the United States, Italy and Spain. The analysed material was cDNA or gDNA that came from T cells, B-cell-depleted T cells, or PBMCs.

In the original processing: Amplifying reference gene primers gave estimates of nucleated cell counts. Sequencing was performed with immunoSEQ multiplex PCR; in TCRdb, only in-frame clones are kept and a portion is missing. V, J and clone size derive from that table, while D and trimming were established from the DNA sequence. The data hold fewer than 200,000 clones, with 85% to 90% observed a single time. The CDR3 sequence is 13 residues long. J gave up 2 bases and V 6 bases, and 2 bases lay outside the gene matches. Germline V lookup: CDR1 SNHLY, CDR2 FYNNEI. J is TRBJ1-2 and V is TRBV2, with 8 bases fitting TRBD1. The sequence was collected from a man aged 40-49 years with active or convalescent COVID-19. The source material was peripheral blood. CDR3 in DNA: TGTGCCAGCAGAACAGGGGGGAACTATGGCTACACCTTC. Amino acid sequence: CASRTGGNYGYTF.